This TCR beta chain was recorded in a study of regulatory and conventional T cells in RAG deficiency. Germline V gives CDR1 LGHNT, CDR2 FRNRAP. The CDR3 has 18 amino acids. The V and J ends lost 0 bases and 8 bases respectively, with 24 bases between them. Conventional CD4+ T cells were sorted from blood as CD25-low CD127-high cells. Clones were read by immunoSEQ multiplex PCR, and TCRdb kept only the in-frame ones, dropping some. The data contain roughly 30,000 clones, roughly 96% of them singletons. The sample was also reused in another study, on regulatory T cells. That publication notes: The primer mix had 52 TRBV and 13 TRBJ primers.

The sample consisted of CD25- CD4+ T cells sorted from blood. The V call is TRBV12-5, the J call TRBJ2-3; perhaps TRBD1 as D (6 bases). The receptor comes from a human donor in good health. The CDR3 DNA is TGTGCTAGTGGTTTGGTATCGGGCGTCATCGAAGGGGGTTTTACGCAGTATTTT. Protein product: CASGLVSGVIEGGFTQYF.